Shown below are 22 T cell receptor beta chains from a single sample sequenced in a study of T cells in Graves' hyperthyroidism and ophthalmopathy. The TCR beta CDR3 regions underwent amplification using RNA transcripts as the source. TCR CDR3 underwent first-round RT-PCR with the HTBI primer set. MiXCR was run by TCRdb on the multiplex PCR reads, yielding one entry per CDR3 protein. The top ten clones hold about 17% of a sample with hundreds of thousands of distinct CDR3 sequences, around 17% of them seen once. Sequencing was done on a sample of blood. These receptors all come from a woman aged 18-29 years with Graves' hyperthyroidism.

This chain uses TRBV12-5 with TRBJ2-3; D ambiguous. Trimming left V 4 bases short and J 4 bases short, with 15 bases between. Germline V lookup: CDR1 LGHNT, CDR2 FRNRAP. The CDR3 covers 15 residues. CDR3 DNA: TGTGCTAGTGGTTCTCATCCTAGGACCTCAGATACGCAGTATTTT. The encoded protein is CASGSHPRTSDTQYF. Full variable domain (rest looked up from reference TRBV12-5 and TRBJ2-3): DARVTQTPRHKVTEMGQEVTMRCQPILGHNTVFWYRQTMMQGLELLAYFRNRAPLDDSGMPKDRFSAEMPDATLATLKIQPSEPRDSAVYFCASGSHPRTSDTQYFGPGTRLTVL.

The chain uses TRBV7-6 and TRBJ2-7, with D perhaps matching TRBD1 or TRBD2 (5 bases each). With 1 base removed from V and 2 bases from J, the gap between germline ends came to 12 bases. The CDR3 has 15 amino acids. Per the germline V gene, CDR1 is SGHVS and CDR2 is FNYEAQ. The CDR3 bases are TGTGCCAGCAGCTTAGGCCCGGGGCTACCCTACGAGCAGTACTTC. Translation gives CASSLGPGLPYEQYF.

For this clonotype: A much more abundant neighbour one base away suggests this may be a read error. This chain's CDR3 is CASSFVVVGGVADTQYF. In nucleotides, the CDR3 is TGTGCCAGCAGTTTTGTAGTTGTGGGAGGCGTCGCAGATACGCAGTATTTT. The chain couples TRBV28 to TRBJ2-3; a possible D gene is TRBD2 (6 bases). The germline V gene has CDR1 MDHEN and CDR2 SYDVKM. The V end lost 3 bases, the J end lost 4 bases, and 20 bases lay between the germline ends. This CDR3 region has 17 residues.

This clonotype was recorded many times. This chain joins TRBV12-3 or TRBV12-4 and TRBJ2-5; the match to TRBD1 covers 10 bases. The V and J ends lost 3 bases and 2 bases, in that order; junction bases with no gene match: 3. This CDR3 region has 15 residues. Written as DNA, the CDR3 is TGTGCCAGCAGTTTGGGACAGGGGCATCAAGAGACCCAGTACTTC. Translation gives CASSLGQGHQETQYF.

The chain carries TRBV7-9 and TRBJ2-4; the D gene could be TRBD1 or TRBD2 (5 bases each). The V end was cut by 5 bases, the J end by 0 bases, with 14 bases between. Germline lookup yields CDR1 SEHNR and CDR2 FQNEAQ (reference sequence). The CDR3 sequence is 16 residues long. CDR3 in amino acids: CASSPTGLGAKNIQYF. CDR3 DNA sequence: TGTGCCAGCAGCCCGACGGGGCTGGGAGCCAAAAACATTCAGTACTTC.

This chain links TRBV15 with TRBJ2-3; D is unresolved. CDR3 length: 14 amino acids. V was trimmed by 1 base and J by 1 base, leaving 6 bases between them. Germline CDR1 reads LNHNV; CDR2 reads YYDKDF (reference sequence). CDR3 protein: CATSRVWGTDTQYF. The CDR3 bases are TGTGCCACCAGCAGAGTCTGGGGCACAGATACGCAGTATTTT.

V gene TRBV7-9 combines with J gene TRBJ2-3; D unresolved. The CDR3 is 15 amino acids. CDR1 is SEHNR and CDR2 is FQNEAQ in the germline V gene (reference sequence). V lost 2 bases and J lost 2, with 11 bases in between. CDR3 DNA: TGTGCCAGCAGCTTATTCTCTAGTCCCACAGATACGCAGTATTTT. Translating it yields CASSLFSSPTDTQYF.

In this sample, this clonotype turned up a few times. This rearrangement joins TRBV18 to TRBJ2-1, with 7 nucleotides matching TRBD2. The germline gives CDR1 KGHSH, CDR2 LQKENI. V lost 3 bases, J lost 0 bases, and 11 bases stayed unmatched. This CDR3 has 18 amino acids. Written as DNA, the CDR3 is TGTGCCAGCTCACCGCAACTTCGAGCGGGGAGCTCCTACAATGAGCAGTTCTTC. It specifies CASSPQLRAGSSYNEQFF.

This clonotype has at least ten counts. A read error may explain this, as a much larger clone is one base away. J is TRBJ1-5 and V is TRBV12-3 or TRBV12-4; D is ambiguous. Trimming shortened V by 7 bases and J by 0 bases, and 7 bases separated the two germline ends. This CDR3 has 13 residues. The CDR3 is CASTLGSNQPQHF. DNA of the CDR3: TGTGCCAGCACCTTAGGTAGCAATCAGCCCCAGCATTTT.

This clonotype occurred many times. This sequence joins TRBV11-2 and TRBJ2-7, with D possibly being TRBD2 (6 bases). The CDR3 covers 15 residues. The germline V gene has CDR1 SGHAT and CDR2 FQNNGV. V lost 5 bases and J 2 bases, leaving 16 bases between the germline ends. CDR3 in amino acids: CASSVADAAAYEQYF. DNA for the CDR3: TGTGCCAGCAGCGTAGCGGACGCCGCCGCCTACGAGCAGTACTTC.

This clonotype was observed many times. The CDR3 DNA follows: TGTGCCAGCAGCCAAGTTCGGCTCTCCTACGAGCAGTACTTC. Protein sequence: CASSQVRLSYEQYF. The gene calls are TRBV3-1 and TRBJ2-7; D is undetermined. Germline V CDR1 and CDR2: LGHDT, YNNKEL (reference sequence). Trimming stripped 1 base from V and 0 bases from J, with 7 bases between. The CDR3 sequence is 14 residues long.

The chain has TRBV7-2 and TRBJ2-2; D ambiguous. In germline, CDR1 is SGHTA, CDR2 FQGNSA. Trimming removed 5 bases at V and 0 bases at J, with 13 bases between. This CDR3 spans 16 amino acids. This CDR3 is CASSVHSGSNTGELFF. The DNA for the CDR3 is TGTGCCAGCAGCGTTCATTCAGGCTCGAACACCGGGGAGCTGTTTTTT.

This clonotype was observed many times. The genes are TRBV20-1 and TRBJ2-5, with D uncertain. This CDR3 comprises 13 residues. V lost 5 bases to trimming and J lost 5 bases, with 15 bases between them. Germline V gene sequence: CDR1 DFQATT, CDR2 SNEGSKA (reference sequence). The DNA for the CDR3 is TGCAGTGCTGAGGTGCACAGTGCGGAGACCCAGTACTTC. Amino acids: CSAEVHSAETQYF.

The chain employs TRBV19 and TRBJ1-1; D might be TRBD1 (5 bases). Germline CDR1 reads LNHDA; CDR2 reads SQIVND (reference sequence). The V gene lost 5 bases and the J gene lost 0 bases, with 19 bases spanning the gap. The CDR3 contains 17 residues. Here the CDR3 DNA reads TGTGCCAGTAGTTCCATAACCAGGGACTCGATGAACACTGAAGCTTTCTTT. Its protein is CASSSITRDSMNTEAFF.

This clonotype was observed many times. V gene TRBV28 combines with J gene TRBJ1-1, with 9 nucleotides matching TRBD1. This CDR3 has 17 amino acids. With V trimmed by 3 bases and J by 5 bases, 13 bases remained unmatched. Germline-derived CDR1 and CDR2 are MDHEN and SYDVKM. As DNA, the CDR3 is TGTGCCAGCAGTTTCTCACCATTGACAGGGGGTTGGACTGAAGCTTTCTTT. Its protein product is CASSFSPLTGGWTEAFF.

In its sample, this clonotype was seen many times. The CDR3 spells CASSQQGAVQPQYF. DNA for the CDR3: TGTGCCAGCAGTCAACAGGGGGCCGTTCAACCGCAGTATTTT. V usage is TRBV2 and J usage is TRBJ2-3, with 9 bases identical to TRBD1. The CDR3 contains 14 residues. Germline assignment: CDR1 SNHLY and CDR2 FYNNEI. V shed 5 bases, J shed 10 bases, and the junction held 10 bases outside the gene matches.

Ten or more counts support this clonotype. The V and J genes are TRBV18 and TRBJ2-7, with 9 bases lining up with TRBD2. Looked up from germline, CDR1 is KGHSH and CDR2 is LQKENI. There are 15 residues in the CDR3. V trimming: 3 bases; J trimming: 3 bases; junction bases outside the gene matches: 6. The CDR3 nucleotides read TGTGCCAGCTCACCCCTTAGCGGGGGAGGCTACGAGCAGTACTTC. Amino acid sequence: CASSPLSGGGYEQYF.

The chain couples TRBV5-1 to TRBJ1-4, with D hard to call. This CDR3 comprises 13 residues. Trimming took 3 bases from V and 5 from J, leaving 8 bases between them. Germline V gene sequence: CDR1 SGHRS, CDR2 YFSETQ. CDR3 sequence: CASSSISNEKLFF. CDR3 coding DNA: TGCGCCAGCAGCTCCATATCGAATGAAAAACTGTTTTTT.

This clonotype showed up just a few times. This may arise from a read error, as a much more abundant clone is one base away. The chain joins TRBV28 to TRBJ2-2; TRBD2 matches 15 bases. Germline V lookup: CDR1 MDHEN, CDR2 SYDVKM. CDR3 size: 17 residues. V was clipped by 4 bases and J by 5 bases; unmatched bases: 5. DNA for the CDR3: TGTGCCAGCAGTTGGGGACTAGCGGGAGGATCAACCGGGGAGCTGTTTTTT. Amino acids: CASSWGLAGGSTGELFF.

This chain joins TRBV10-3 and TRBJ1-1; TRBD1 is a possible D gene (5 bases). The germline V gene has CDR1 ENHRY and CDR2 SYGVKD. Trimming cost V 10 bases and J 1 base, with 16 bases left between them. The CDR3 has 14 residues. DNA of the CDR3: TGTGCCACCAGAGATCCGGGACGGAACACTGAAGCTTTCTTT. Protein product: CATRDPGRNTEAFF.

The sample holds a few counts of this clonotype. The rearrangement uses TRBV19 and TRBJ1-1, with D hard to call. The CDR3 has 13 amino acids. The germline V gene has CDR1 LNHDA and CDR2 SQIVND (reference sequence). The V end lost 2 bases, the J end lost 5 bases, and 9 bases lay between the germline ends. The CDR3 sequence: CASSISVGTEAFF. DNA for the CDR3: TGTGCCAGTAGTATATCGGTTGGGACTGAAGCTTTCTTT.

This clonotype was counted many times. The rearrangement links TRBV12-3 or TRBV12-4 to TRBJ1-1, with 8 bases identical to TRBD1. This CDR3 is 15 amino acids long. V shed 4 bases and J 7 bases; nucleotides not matched to a gene: 11. The CDR3 region is CASSSWTGTRDEAFF. Written as DNA, the CDR3 is TGTGCCAGCAGTTCCTGGACAGGGACGCGAGATGAAGCTTTCTTT.